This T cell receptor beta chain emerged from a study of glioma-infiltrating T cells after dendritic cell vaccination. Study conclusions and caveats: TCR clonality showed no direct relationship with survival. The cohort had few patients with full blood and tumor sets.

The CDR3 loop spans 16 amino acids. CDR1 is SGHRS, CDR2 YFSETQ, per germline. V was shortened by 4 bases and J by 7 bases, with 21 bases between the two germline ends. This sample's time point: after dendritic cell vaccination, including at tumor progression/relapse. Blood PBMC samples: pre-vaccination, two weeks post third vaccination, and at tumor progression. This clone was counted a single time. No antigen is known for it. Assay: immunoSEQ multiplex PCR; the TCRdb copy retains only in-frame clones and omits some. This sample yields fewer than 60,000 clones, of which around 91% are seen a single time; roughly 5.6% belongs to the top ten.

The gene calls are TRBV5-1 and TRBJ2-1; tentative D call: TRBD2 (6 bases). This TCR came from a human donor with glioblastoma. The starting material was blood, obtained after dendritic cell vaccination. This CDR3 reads CASSLSIDVGGNEQFF. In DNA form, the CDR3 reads TGCGCCAGCAGCCTTTCCATTGACGTTGGGGGGAATGAGCAGTTCTTC.